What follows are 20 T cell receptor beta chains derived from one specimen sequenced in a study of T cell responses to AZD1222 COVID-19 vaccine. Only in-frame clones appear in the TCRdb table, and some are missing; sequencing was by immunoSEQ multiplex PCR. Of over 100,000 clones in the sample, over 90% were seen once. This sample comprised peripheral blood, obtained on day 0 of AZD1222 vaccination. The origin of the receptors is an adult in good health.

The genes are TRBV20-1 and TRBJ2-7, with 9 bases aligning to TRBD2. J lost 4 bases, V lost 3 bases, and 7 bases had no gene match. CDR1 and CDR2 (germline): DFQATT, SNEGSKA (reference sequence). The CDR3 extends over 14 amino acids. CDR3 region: CSASKGGRAYEQYF. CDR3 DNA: TGCAGTGCTAGTAAAGGCGGGAGGGCATACGAGCAGTACTTC.

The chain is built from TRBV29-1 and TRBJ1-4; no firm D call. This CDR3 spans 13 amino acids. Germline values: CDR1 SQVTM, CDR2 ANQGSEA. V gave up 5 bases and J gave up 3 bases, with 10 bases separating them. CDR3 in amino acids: CSVRSAANEKLFF. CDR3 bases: TGCAGCGTTCGGTCAGCAGCTAATGAAAAACTGTTTTTT.

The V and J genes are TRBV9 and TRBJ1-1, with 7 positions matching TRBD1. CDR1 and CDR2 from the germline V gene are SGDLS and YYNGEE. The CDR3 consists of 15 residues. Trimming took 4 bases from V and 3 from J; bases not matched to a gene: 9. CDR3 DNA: TGTGCCAGCAGCCCTCGGACAGGCCCGGACACTGAAGCTTTCTTT. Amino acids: CASSPRTGPDTEAFF. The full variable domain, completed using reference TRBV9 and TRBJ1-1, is DSGVTQTPKHLITATGQRVTLRCSPRSGDLSVYWYQQSLDQGLQFLIQYYNGEERAKGNILERFSAQQFPDLHSELNLSSLELGDSALYFCASSPRTGPDTEAFFGQGTRLTVV.

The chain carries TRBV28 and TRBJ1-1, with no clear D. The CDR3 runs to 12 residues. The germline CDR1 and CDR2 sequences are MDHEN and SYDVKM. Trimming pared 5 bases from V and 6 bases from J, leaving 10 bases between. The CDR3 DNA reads TGTGCCAGCAGTCTACTTGGTCCTGAAGCTTTCTTT. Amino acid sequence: CASSLLGPEAFF. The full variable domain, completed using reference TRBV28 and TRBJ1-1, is DVKVTQSSRYLVKRTGEKVFLECVQDMDHENMFWYRQDPGLGLRLIYFSYDVKMKEKGDIPEGYSVSREKKERFSLILESASTNQTSMYLCASSLLGPEAFFGQGTRLTVV.

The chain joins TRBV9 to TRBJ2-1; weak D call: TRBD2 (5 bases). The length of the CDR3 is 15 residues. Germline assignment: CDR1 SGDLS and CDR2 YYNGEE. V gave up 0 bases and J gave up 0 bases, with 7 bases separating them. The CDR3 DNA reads TGTGCCAGCAGCGTAGTTGGAGGCTCCTACAATGAGCAGTTCTTC. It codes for CASSVVGGSYNEQFF.

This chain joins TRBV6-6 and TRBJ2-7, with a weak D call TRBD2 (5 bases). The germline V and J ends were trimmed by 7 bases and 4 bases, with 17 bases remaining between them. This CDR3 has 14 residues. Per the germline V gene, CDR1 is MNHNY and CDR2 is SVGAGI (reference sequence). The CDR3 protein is CASTTREKQYEQYF. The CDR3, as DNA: TGTGCCAGCACAACGAGGGAGAAACAGTACGAGCAGTACTTC.

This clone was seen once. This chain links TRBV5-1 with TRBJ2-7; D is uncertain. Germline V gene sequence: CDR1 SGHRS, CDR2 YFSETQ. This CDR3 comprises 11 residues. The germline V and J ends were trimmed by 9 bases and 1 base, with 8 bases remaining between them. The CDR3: CATPTSYEQYF. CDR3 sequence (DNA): TGCGCCACCCCGACTTCCTACGAGCAGTACTTC.

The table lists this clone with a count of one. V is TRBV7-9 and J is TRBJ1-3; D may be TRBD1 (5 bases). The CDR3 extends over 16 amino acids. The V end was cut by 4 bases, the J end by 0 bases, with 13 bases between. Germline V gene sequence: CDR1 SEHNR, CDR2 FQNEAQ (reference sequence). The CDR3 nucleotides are TGTGCCAGCAGCTCTAAGGGGAGCTCCTCTGGAAACACCATATATTTT. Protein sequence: CASSSKGSSSGNTIYF.

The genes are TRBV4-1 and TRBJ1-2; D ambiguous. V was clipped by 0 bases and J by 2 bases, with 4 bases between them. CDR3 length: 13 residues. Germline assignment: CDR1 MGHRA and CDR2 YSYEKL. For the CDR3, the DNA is TGCGCCAGCAGCCAAGACACCAACTATGGCTACACCTTC. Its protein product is CASSQDTNYGYTF.

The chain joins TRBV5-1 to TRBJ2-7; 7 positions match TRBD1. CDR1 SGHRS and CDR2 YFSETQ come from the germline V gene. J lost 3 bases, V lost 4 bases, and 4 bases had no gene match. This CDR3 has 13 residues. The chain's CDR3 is CASSRQGDYEQYF. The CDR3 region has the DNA TGCGCCAGCAGCCGACAGGGCGACTACGAGCAGTACTTC.

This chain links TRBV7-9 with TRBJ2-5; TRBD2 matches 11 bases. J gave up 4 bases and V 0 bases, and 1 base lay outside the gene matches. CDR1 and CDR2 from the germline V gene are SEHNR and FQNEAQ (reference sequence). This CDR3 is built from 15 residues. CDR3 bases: TGTGCCAGCAGCTTAGCCCTAGCGGGAGGAGAGACCCAGTACTTC. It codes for CASSLALAGGETQYF.

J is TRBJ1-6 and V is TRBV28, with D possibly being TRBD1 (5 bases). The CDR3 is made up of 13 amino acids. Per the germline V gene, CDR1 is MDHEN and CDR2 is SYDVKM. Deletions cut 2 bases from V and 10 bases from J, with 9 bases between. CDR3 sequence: CASSLGGRSPLHF. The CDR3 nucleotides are TGTGCCAGCAGTTTAGGGGGTCGCTCACCCCTCCACTTT.

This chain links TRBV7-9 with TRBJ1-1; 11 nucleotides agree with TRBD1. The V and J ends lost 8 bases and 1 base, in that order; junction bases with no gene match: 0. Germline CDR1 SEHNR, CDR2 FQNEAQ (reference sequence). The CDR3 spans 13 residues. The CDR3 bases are TGTGCCAGCGGGACAGGGGGGAACACTGAAGCTTTCTTT. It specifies CASGTGGNTEAFF.

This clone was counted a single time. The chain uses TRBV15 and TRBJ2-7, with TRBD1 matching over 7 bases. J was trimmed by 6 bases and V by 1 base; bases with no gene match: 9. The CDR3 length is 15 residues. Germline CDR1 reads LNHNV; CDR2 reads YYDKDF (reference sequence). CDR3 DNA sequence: TGTGCCACCAGCAGAGCGTCAGGGGGAGAAGGCGAGCAGTACTTC. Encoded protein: CATSRASGGEGEQYF.

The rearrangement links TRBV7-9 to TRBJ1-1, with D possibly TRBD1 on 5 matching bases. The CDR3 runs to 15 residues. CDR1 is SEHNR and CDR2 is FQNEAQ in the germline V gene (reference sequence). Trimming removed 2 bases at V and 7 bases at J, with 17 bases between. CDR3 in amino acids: CASSLLTERANEAFF. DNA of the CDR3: TGTGCCAGCAGCTTATTGACAGAGAGGGCTAATGAAGCTTTCTTT.

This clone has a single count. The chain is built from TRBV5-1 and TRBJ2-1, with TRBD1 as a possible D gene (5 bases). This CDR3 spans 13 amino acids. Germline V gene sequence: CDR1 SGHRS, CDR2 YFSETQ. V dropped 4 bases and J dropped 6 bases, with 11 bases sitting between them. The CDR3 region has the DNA TGCGCCAGCAGCCTTGGACAAAGCAATGAGCAGTTCTTC. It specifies CASSLGQSNEQFF.

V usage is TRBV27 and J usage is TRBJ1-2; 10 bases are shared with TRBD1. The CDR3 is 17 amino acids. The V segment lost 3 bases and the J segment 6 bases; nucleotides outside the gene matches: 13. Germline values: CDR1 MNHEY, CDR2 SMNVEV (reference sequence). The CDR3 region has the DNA TGTGCCAGCAGTTTCTCGGGACAGGGGACGACAACGGATGGCTACACCTTC. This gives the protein CASSFSGQGTTTDGYTF.

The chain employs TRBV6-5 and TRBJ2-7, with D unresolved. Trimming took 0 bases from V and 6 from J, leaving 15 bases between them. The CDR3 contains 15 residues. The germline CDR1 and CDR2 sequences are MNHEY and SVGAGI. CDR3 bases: TGTGCCAGCAGTTACTCGACCGGGCAGCTGAGCGAGCAGTACTTC. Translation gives CASSYSTGQLSEQYF.

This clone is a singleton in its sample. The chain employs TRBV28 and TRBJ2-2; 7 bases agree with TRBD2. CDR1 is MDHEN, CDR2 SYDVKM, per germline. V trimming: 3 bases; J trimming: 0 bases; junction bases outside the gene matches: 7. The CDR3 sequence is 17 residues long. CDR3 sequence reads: CASSFPILAANTGELFF. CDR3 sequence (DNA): TGTGCCAGCAGTTTCCCTATCCTAGCGGCGAACACCGGGGAGCTGTTTTTT.

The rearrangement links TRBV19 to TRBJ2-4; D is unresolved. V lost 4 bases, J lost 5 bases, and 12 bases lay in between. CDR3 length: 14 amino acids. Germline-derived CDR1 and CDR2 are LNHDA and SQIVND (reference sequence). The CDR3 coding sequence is TGTGCCAGTAGTAGCAAACCAAGGGAAAACATTCAGTACTTC. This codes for CASSSKPRENIQYF.